This T cell receptor (beta chain) was retrieved from a study of T cell repertoires in cytomegalovirus infection. For the study at large: Signatures in public TCR beta sequences pointed to both CMV infection and matching HLA type. Study-wide points: CMV-specific HLA-C-restricted TCR beta clonotypes dominated the ex vivo response.

This clonotype turned up a few times. Its antigen is undetermined. J gave up 8 bases and V 5 bases, and 9 bases lay outside the gene matches. Germline loops: CDR1 SGHVS, CDR2 FNYEAQ. The CDR3 extends over 14 amino acids. TCRdb analysed the reads with MiXCR anew, one entry per CDR3 protein. This sample has some 57,000 distinct CDR3 sequences, with about a third found just once. The clonotype originates from a human donor in good health (CMV status not recorded). Some clones in this sample may be carry-over from other donors' samples. The chain recombines TRBV7-6 with TRBJ1-1, with 9 bases that match TRBD1. The sample consisted of PBMCs, sequenced either directly or after in vitro stimulation (not recorded which). Here the CDR3 DNA reads TGTGCCAGCAGCCCTAACACAGGGGGCCTGGAAGCTTTCTTT. It encodes CASSPNTGGLEAFF.